This note documents a single T cell receptor (beta chain) sequence. The sample comes from a study of cytomegalovirus exposure and HLA in healthy donors. PCR was performed using 60 Vbeta and 13 Jbeta primers. The data were produced by immunoSEQ multiplex PCR, yet TCRdb's version contains in-frame clones alone and is incomplete. The sample carries tens of thousands of clones, about 65% recorded once. V gave up 10 bases and J gave up 0 bases, with 15 bases separating them. The CDR3 extends over 15 amino acids. In germline, CDR1 is SGHAT, CDR2 FQNNGV. The sequence was collected from a man over 45 in good health and CMV-seropositive. V gene TRBV11-2 combines with J gene TRBJ2-2; a possible D gene is TRBD2 (5 bases). The sequenced sample consisted of PBMCs. The CDR3 loop reads CAIKGGAPNTGELFF. The DNA for the CDR3 is TGTGCCATCAAAGGAGGTGCCCCGAACACCGGGGAGCTGTTTTTT.